This TCR beta chain was identified during a study of cytomegalovirus exposure and HLA in healthy donors. PCR primers comprised 60 Vbeta and 13 Jbeta primers. Here immunoSEQ multiplex PCR was the method, and the copy in TCRdb shows in-frame clones only, minus some. This sample has roughly 160,000 clones; roughly 80% occur once, and the top ten carry 2% to 3%. CDR1 MDHEN and CDR2 SYDVKM come from the germline V gene. The CDR3 totals 17 residues. Germline trimming cut 4 bases from V and 2 bases from J; bases unmatched to any gene: 9. Regarding this clone: Its antigen is unidentified.

Study outcomes and limitations: A missense variant in DCLRE1C was later tied to TCR beta V- and J-gene trimming. A later analysis showed TCR association rates differing by HLA locus, peaking at DRB1 and lowest at HLA-C. In most subjects, TCR beta sequences reportedly gave accurate predictions of HLA-A and HLA-B alleles.

Sequencing was done on a sample of PBMCs. This chain joins TRBV28 and TRBJ2-1; 9 bases map to TRBD1. This sequence was found in a male donor in good health and CMV-seronegative. CDR3 sequence: CASSYRTGVNTYNEQFF. The CDR3 coding sequence is TGTGCCAGCAGTTACCGGACAGGGGTAAATACCTACAATGAGCAGTTCTTC.